This T cell receptor beta chain was recorded in a study of blood T cell repertoires in COVID-19. Study context: The analysed material was cDNA or gDNA that came from T cells, B-cell-depleted T cells, or PBMCs.

TCRdb keeps only in-frame clones here, not all; method: immunoSEQ multiplex PCR. The sample has 120,000 to 150,000 clones, 84% seen once. J gave up 6 bases and V 3 bases, and 8 bases lay outside the gene matches. Germline loops: CDR1 SGDLS, CDR2 YYNGEE. CDR3 size: 14 residues. Residents of approximately 25 US areas, aged about 18 to 100 years, made up the participants. Which cohort a participant joined came from the clinical history participants gave. No more than 2 weeks before study entry, exposed participants had met a case of COVID-19. Sequencing was performed on PBMCs or T cells enriched from blood (not recorded which). The source is a woman aged 45-59 years who had been exposed to COVID-19. V and J are TRBV9 and TRBJ2-7; the match to TRBD1 covers 8 bases. Written as DNA, the CDR3 is TGTGCCAGCAGCGAAGGACAGGGTATTCCCGAGCAGTACTTC. It encodes CASSEGQGIPEQYF.